One TCR beta chain is described in this entry. The source of the sample is a study of blood T cell repertoires in COVID-19. Original data processing: Amplification of reference gene primers was used by the study to estimate nucleated cell counts. TCRdb keeps only in-frame clones here, not all; method: immunoSEQ multiplex PCR. The V and J calls and the clone size are those of that table, but D and trimming were determined from the DNA. The sample records about 140,000 clones, 85% to 90% being singletons. The V gene lost 7 bases and the J gene lost 5 bases, with 14 bases spanning the gap. CDR3 length: 12 amino acids. Germline CDR1 and CDR2: GTSNPN and SVGIG (reference sequence). Assignment of participants to cohorts was predicated upon participant-reported clinical history. What the recovered Cohort 3 donors had was two negative PCRs, clearance, or symptom resolution.

The rearrangement uses TRBV30 and TRBJ1-1; D possibly corresponds to TRBD1 (6 bases). The sequence derives from a man between 60 and 75 years old who had recovered from COVID-19. The sample consisted of PBMCs or T cells enriched from blood (not recorded which). The chain's CDR3 is CASRDMRTEAFF. The DNA for the CDR3 is TGTGCCTCCCGGGACATGAGAACTGAAGCTTTCTTT.